This TCR beta chain stems from a study of CD8+CD57+ T cells in acquired aplastic anemia. Patients included in sequencing had previously demonstrated CD8+CD57+ cell expansion by flow cytometry. There were no patients without severe acquired aplastic anemia. Patients were treatment-naive when blood was sampled. For CDR3 and TCR beta VDJ profiling, genomic DNA was the template used. TCRdb reprocessed the reads with MiXCR, giving one entry per CDR3 protein. Of roughly 260,000 distinct CDR3 sequences listed, 47% were seen once; the top ten hold over 7.5%. Remarks on this clonotype: A much larger clone lies a single base off, so this may be a read error.

CDR3 length: 15 residues. CDR1 and CDR2 from the germline V gene are SGDLS and YYNGEE. The chain has TRBV9 and TRBJ1-5; 7 bases align to TRBD1. What was sequenced was sorted CD4+, CD8+, or CD8+CD57+ T cells (not recorded which) from PBMCs. The receptor was isolated from a human donor with aplastic anemia. For the CDR3, the DNA is TGTGCCGGCAGCGTAGGGGGACAGTACAATCAGCCCCAGCATTTT. This gives the protein CAGSVGGQYNQPQHF.